The 28 T cell receptor beta chains given below trace back to one sample, sequenced in a study of Tregs in tolerant kidney transplant recipients. The nonmyeloablative bone marrow transplants came from related graft donors, with transient mixed chimerism. The table came from immunoSEQ multiplex PCR; TCRdb's copy has only in-frame clones and leaves some out. The table lists about 100,000 clones, 80% to 95% of them singletons. The sequencing used CD4+ T cells from blood (PBMCs), collected 12 months after the transplant. Every receptor here comes from a human patient who received a combined kidney and bone marrow transplant. The graft donor may have contributed some T cells.

The rearrangement uses TRBV7-9 and TRBJ1-6; a weak D match, TRBD1 (6 bases). The germline V gene encodes CDR1 SEHNR and CDR2 FQNEAQ (reference sequence). CDR3 length: 13 residues. Trimming took 2 bases from V and 12 from J, leaving 11 bases between them. The CDR3 is CASSLQQGGPLHF. In DNA, the CDR3 is TGTGCCAGCAGCTTACAACAGGGCGGACCCCTCCACTTT. The full variable domain, rest sourced from reference TRBV7-9 and TRBJ1-6, is DTGVSQNPRHKITKRGQNVTFRCDPISEHNRLYWYRQTLGQGPEFLTYFQNEAQLEKSRLLSDRFSAERPKGSFSTLEIQRTEQGDSAMYLCASSLQQGGPLHFGNGTRLTVT.

This chain joins TRBV7-9 and TRBJ2-1; 7 bases match TRBD2. Germline values: CDR1 SEHNR, CDR2 FQNEAQ (reference sequence). V gave up 3 bases and J gave up 5 bases; unmatched junction bases: 7. CDR3 length: 15 residues. The CDR3 DNA reads TGTGCCAGCAGCTTGATGGCGGGGGTCAACAATGAGCAGTTCTTC. Protein sequence: CASSLMAGVNNEQFF.

The chain links TRBV19 to TRBJ1-6; 8 bases fit TRBD1. This CDR3 region has 13 residues. J was trimmed by 10 bases and V by 7 bases; bases with no gene match: 6. Germline loops: CDR1 LNHDA, CDR2 SQIVND (reference sequence). CDR3 coding DNA: TGTGCCAGTACCGGGACAGGAGAATCACCCCTCCACTTT. It specifies CASTGTGESPLHF.

The rearrangement links TRBV19 to TRBJ2-5; tentatively, D is TRBD2 (5 bases). The CDR3 sequence is 15 residues long. Germline loops: CDR1 LNHDA, CDR2 SQIVND (reference sequence). V gave up 2 bases and J gave up 5 bases, with 15 bases separating them. The DNA of the CDR3 is TGTGCCAGTAGTATACCCGGGGTCGGTAAGGAGACCCAGTACTTC. Translated: CASSIPGVGKETQYF. Full variable domain (outside the CDR3, taken from reference TRBV19 and TRBJ2-5): DGGITQSPKYLFRKEGQNVTLSCEQNLNHDAMYWYRQDPGQGLRLIYYSQIVNDFQKGDIAEGYSVSREKKESFPLTVTSAQKNPTAFYLCASSIPGVGKETQYFGPGTRLLVL.

The genes are TRBV19 and TRBJ1-4, with 8 bases lining up with TRBD1. The CDR3 spans 15 residues. The V gene end was trimmed by 4 bases and the J gene end by 8 bases; junction bases not matched to a gene: 9. Germline V gene lookup returns CDR1 LNHDA and CDR2 SQIVND (reference sequence). The CDR3 sequence is CASSSALQGAEKLFF. The CDR3 DNA reads as TGTGCCAGTAGTAGCGCCCTCCAGGGGGCAGAAAAACTGTTTTTT.

The J gene is TRBJ2-1, the V gene TRBV29-1, with 11 bases identical to TRBD2. Germline CDR1 and CDR2: SQVTM and ANQGSEA. Unmatched junction bases numbered 4, after V lost 6 bases and J lost 3 bases. The CDR3 loop spans 14 amino acids. The CDR3 DNA follows: TGCAGCGTGGGTAGCGGGAGGGGCTACAATGAGCAGTTCTTC. Amino acids: CSVGSGRGYNEQFF.

The chain is built from TRBV19 and TRBJ2-1; the match to TRBD2 covers 9 bases. The CDR3 extends over 14 amino acids. V gave up 0 bases and J gave up 9 bases; unmatched junction bases: 3. CDR1 is LNHDA, CDR2 SQIVND, per germline (reference sequence). The CDR3 loop is CASSIERGGPEQFF. The DNA of the CDR3 is TGTGCCAGTAGTATAGAGCGGGGGGGACCTGAGCAGTTCTTC.

This chain joins TRBV5-8 and TRBJ1-5; no firm D call. The V and J ends lost 1 base and 3 bases respectively, with 5 bases between them. CDR3 length: 13 amino acids. CDR1 SGHTS and CDR2 YDEGEE come from the germline V gene. The CDR3: CASSLISNQPQHF. CDR3 bases: TGTGCCAGCAGCTTGATATCCAATCAGCCCCAGCATTTT.

The CDR3 nucleotides read TGTGCCAGCAGCCAGGGAGGGTATAGCGGGAGTGAGACCCAGTACTTC. It is translated as CASSQGGYSGSETQYF. The genes are TRBV4-2 and TRBJ2-5; 9 nucleotides line up with TRBD2. This CDR3 is built from 16 residues. Germline values: CDR1 LGHNA, CDR2 YNFKEQ. V gave up 3 bases and J gave up 5 bases; unmatched junction bases: 10.

This chain uses TRBV9 with TRBJ1-3; D is unclear. Per germline, CDR1 SGDLS and CDR2 YYNGEE. Trimming took off 4 bases at V and 0 bases at J, with 11 bases between the two ends. This CDR3 region has 15 residues. The CDR3 is CASSTIPDSGNTIYF. The CDR3 coding sequence is TGTGCCAGCAGCACCATACCAGACTCTGGAAACACCATATATTTT.

This sequence joins TRBV5-4 and TRBJ2-7, with TRBD1 matching over 8 bases. Germline V gene lookup returns CDR1 SGHNT and CDR2 YYREEE (reference sequence). The CDR3 is 14 residues long. V shed 1 base, J shed 3 bases, and the junction held 3 bases outside the gene matches. In DNA form, the CDR3 reads TGTGCCAGCAGCTTGCAGGGGGCATTCTACGAGCAGTACTTC. Amino acid sequence: CASSLQGAFYEQYF. The whole variable domain, remainder taken from reference TRBV5-4 and TRBJ2-7, is ETGVTQSPTHLIKTRGQQVTLRCSSQSGHNTVSWYQQALGQGPQFIFQYYREEENGRGNFPPRFSGLQFPNYSSELNVNALELDDSALYLCASSLQGAFYEQYFGPGTRLTVT.

This chain uses TRBV18 with TRBJ1-4; D unclear. Between the trimmed V and J ends, which lost 7 bases and 2 bases, there was a span of 11 bases. Germline CDR1 is KGHSH and CDR2 is LQKENI. This CDR3 has 14 residues. In DNA form, the CDR3 reads TGTGCCAGCTACGAAGGAGGGACTAATGAAAAACTGTTTTTT. Amino acid sequence: CASYEGGTNEKLFF.

The genes are TRBV9 and TRBJ2-3; 14 positions match TRBD2. The CDR3 sequence is 16 residues long. CDR1 and CDR2 (germline): SGDLS, YYNGEE. Unmatched junction bases numbered 5, after V lost 6 bases and J lost 2 bases. The CDR3 region is CASTRTSGGPTDTQYF. The DNA of the CDR3 is TGTGCCAGCACTAGGACTAGCGGGGGGCCCACAGATACGCAGTATTTT.

This clone was recorded only once. The J gene is TRBJ2-7, the V gene TRBV28; 7 bases are shared with TRBD1. After removal of 5 bases from V and 6 bases from J, the junction contained 13 bases not matched to a gene. This CDR3 has 15 amino acids. Germline lookup yields CDR1 MDHEN and CDR2 SYDVKM. The CDR3 DNA sequence: TGTGCCAGCAGTGTAGGTGGTACAGGGGAGTTCGAGCAGTACTTC. Amino acids: CASSVGGTGEFEQYF.

V and J are TRBV28 and TRBJ1-4; 7 bases agree with TRBD1. With V trimmed by 5 bases and J by 8 bases, 8 bases remained unmatched. Germline-derived CDR1 and CDR2 are MDHEN and SYDVKM. The CDR3 is 14 amino acids. CDR3 bases: TGTGCCAGCAGTAACAGGGGAGTTCGGGAAAAACTGTTTTTT. Its translation is CASSNRGVREKLFF.

The genes are TRBV5-8 and TRBJ1-6, with D unresolved. Germline V gives CDR1 SGHTS, CDR2 YDEGEE. V lost 1 base, J lost 0 bases, and 14 bases lay in between. The CDR3 length is 18 residues. This CDR3 is CASSLFYIRDSYNSPLHF. In nucleotides, the CDR3 is TGTGCCAGCAGCTTGTTTTATATCCGCGACTCCTATAATTCACCCCTCCACTTT.

This chain links TRBV5-4 with TRBJ1-4, with 9 bases identical to TRBD1. The CDR3 length is 14 residues. The V segment lost 4 bases and the J segment 6 bases; nucleotides outside the gene matches: 4. The germline CDR1 and CDR2 sequences are SGHNT and YYREEE (reference sequence). CDR3 protein: CASSPTGGDEKLFF. The CDR3 coding sequence is TGTGCCAGCAGCCCAACAGGGGGCGATGAAAAACTGTTTTTT.

The gene calls are TRBV5-6 and TRBJ2-5; maybe TRBD1 (6 bases). Per germline, CDR1 SGHDT and CDR2 YYEEEE. Trimming took off 0 bases at V and 9 bases at J, with 12 bases between the two ends. The CDR3 spans 13 residues. The chain's CDR3 is CASSLVGEGAQYF. The CDR3 region has the DNA TGTGCCAGCAGCTTGGTAGGAGAGGGGGCCCAGTACTTC.

The J gene is TRBJ2-3, the V gene TRBV5-1, with 13 positions matching TRBD2. With V trimmed by 5 bases and J by 6 bases, 6 bases remained unmatched. There are 15 residues in the CDR3. Germline lookup yields CDR1 SGHRS and CDR2 YFSETQ. CDR3 loop: CASSSGLAGLDTQYF. In DNA, the CDR3 is TGCGCCAGCAGTTCGGGACTAGCGGGATTGGATACGCAGTATTTT.

The chain recombines TRBV4-1 with TRBJ1-2, with 8 positions matching TRBD1. Germline CDR1 is MGHRA and CDR2 is YSYEKL. The CDR3 length is 15 residues. Trimming took 0 bases from V and 6 from J; bases not matched to a gene: 6. CDR3 in amino acids: CASSQDVRDRHGYTF. The CDR3 coding sequence is TGCGCCAGCAGCCAAGATGTACGGGACAGGCATGGCTACACCTTC.

The CDR3 region has the DNA TGTGCCAGCAGCTTCCAAGATAGGAGCATTCAGTACTTC. Its protein is CASSFQDRSIQYF. This rearrangement joins TRBV7-9 to TRBJ2-4, with D unresolved. CDR3 length equals 13 residues. Trimming removed 3 bases from V and 9 bases from J, with 12 bases in between. Germline CDR1 and CDR2: SEHNR and FQNEAQ (reference sequence).

V and J are TRBV4-1 and TRBJ2-5; TRBD2 agrees at 7 bases. The V segment lost 1 base and the J segment 0 bases; nucleotides outside the gene matches: 8. This CDR3 has 17 amino acids. CDR1 MGHRA and CDR2 YSYEKL come from the germline V gene. The DNA of the CDR3 is TGCGCCAGCAGCCAAGGACTAGCAGCCGGGTACCAAGAGACCCAGTACTTC. Protein product: CASSQGLAAGYQETQYF.

The chain links TRBV29-1 to TRBJ2-3; the D gene is possibly TRBD2 (6 bases). Germline V lookup: CDR1 SQVTM, CDR2 ANQGSEA. V was shortened by 7 bases and J by 1 base, with 24 bases between the two germline ends. There are 17 residues in the CDR3. The CDR3 region has the DNA TGCAGCGCTACGGGACTCCTCAAATGGGGTGGCACAGATACGCAGTATTTT. This sequence encodes CSATGLLKWGGTDTQYF.

The count of this clone is one. The chain is built from TRBV18 and TRBJ1-2; D gene unclear. CDR1 KGHSH and CDR2 LQKENI come from the germline V gene. The CDR3 totals 15 residues. The V gene lost 2 bases and the J gene lost 1 base, with 11 bases spanning the gap. The CDR3 sequence is CASSPITGLNYGYTF. The CDR3 nucleotides read TGTGCCAGCTCACCAATAACTGGACTTAACTATGGCTACACCTTC.

This chain joins TRBV7-3 and TRBJ2-1; 7 positions match TRBD2. CDR3 length: 15 amino acids. Germline lookup yields CDR1 SGHTA and CDR2 FQGTGA. The V gene end was trimmed by 5 bases and the J gene end by 1 base; junction bases not matched to a gene: 5. The CDR3 loop reads CASSRSGASYNEQFF. CDR3 DNA sequence: TGTGCCAGCAGCAGGAGCGGGGCATCCTACAATGAGCAGTTCTTC. Using reference TRBV7-3 and TRBJ2-1 for the parts outside the CDR3, the full variable domain is GAGVSQTPSNKVTEKGKYVELRCDPISGHTALYWYRQSLGQGPEFLIYFQGTGAADDSGLPNDRFFAVRPEGSVSTLKIQRTERGDSAVYLCASSRSGASYNEQFFGPGTRLTVL.

The J gene is TRBJ2-5, the V gene TRBV10-1; 13 bases are a match to TRBD2. CDR1 WNHNN and CDR2 SYGVQD come from the germline V gene (reference sequence). V trimming: 10 bases; J trimming: 2 bases; junction bases outside the gene matches: 10. This CDR3 comprises 16 residues. The CDR3 DNA reads as TGCGCCACCGAGCCCGGGACTAGCGGGGTTCAAGAGACCCAGTACTTC. This gives the protein CATEPGTSGVQETQYF.

This clone was found once. The chain couples TRBV11-1 to TRBJ1-1; D is possibly TRBD1 (5 bases). Trimming cost V 2 bases and J 1 base, with 11 bases left between them. Per germline, CDR1 SGHAT and CDR2 FQDESV (reference sequence). The CDR3 has 15 amino acids. The DNA of the CDR3 is TGTGCCAGCAGCTTAATAAAGGGGCAGAACACTGAAGCTTTCTTT. This encodes CASSLIKGQNTEAFF.

J is TRBJ2-5 and V is TRBV4-1; D perhaps matches TRBD2 (5 bases). The V and J ends lost 3 bases and 3 bases respectively, with 8 bases between them. The CDR3 is 13 amino acids. CDR1 is MGHRA, CDR2 YSYEKL, per germline. The CDR3 is CASSHLEEETQYF. DNA for the CDR3: TGCGCCAGCAGCCACCTGGAGGAAGAGACCCAGTACTTC.